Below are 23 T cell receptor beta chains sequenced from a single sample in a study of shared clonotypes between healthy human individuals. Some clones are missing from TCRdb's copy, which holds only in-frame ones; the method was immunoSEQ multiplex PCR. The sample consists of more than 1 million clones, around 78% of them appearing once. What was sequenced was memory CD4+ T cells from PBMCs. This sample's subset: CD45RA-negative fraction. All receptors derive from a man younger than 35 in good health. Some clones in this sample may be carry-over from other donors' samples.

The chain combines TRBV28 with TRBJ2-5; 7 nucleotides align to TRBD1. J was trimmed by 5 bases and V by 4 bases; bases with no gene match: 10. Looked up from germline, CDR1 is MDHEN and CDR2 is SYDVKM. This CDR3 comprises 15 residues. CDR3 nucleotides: TGTGCCAGCAGTTATGAGAGGGGACAGTCGGAGACCCAGTACTTC. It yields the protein CASSYERGQSETQYF. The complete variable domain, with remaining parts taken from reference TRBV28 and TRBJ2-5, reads DVKVTQSSRYLVKRTGEKVFLECVQDMDHENMFWYRQDPGLGLRLIYFSYDVKMKEKGDIPEGYSVSREKKERFSLILESASTNQTSMYLCASSYERGQSETQYFGPGTRLLVL.

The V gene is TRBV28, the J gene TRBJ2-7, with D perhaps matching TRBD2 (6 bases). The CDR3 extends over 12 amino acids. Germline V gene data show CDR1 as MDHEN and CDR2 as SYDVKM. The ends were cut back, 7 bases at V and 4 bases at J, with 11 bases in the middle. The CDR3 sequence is CASTIGGYEQYF. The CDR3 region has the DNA TGTGCCAGCACCATTGGGGGGTACGAGCAGTACTTC.

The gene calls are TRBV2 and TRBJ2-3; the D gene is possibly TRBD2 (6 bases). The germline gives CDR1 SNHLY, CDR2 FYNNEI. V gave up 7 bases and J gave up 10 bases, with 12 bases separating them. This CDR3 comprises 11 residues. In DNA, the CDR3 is TGTGCCAGCACCATACTAGCCTCGCAGTATTTT. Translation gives CASTILASQYF.

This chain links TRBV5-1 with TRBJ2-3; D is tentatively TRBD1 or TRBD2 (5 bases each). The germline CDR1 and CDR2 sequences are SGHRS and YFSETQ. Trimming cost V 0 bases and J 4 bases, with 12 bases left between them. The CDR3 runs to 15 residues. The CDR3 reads CASSLEGSSPDTQYF. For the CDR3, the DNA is TGCGCCAGCAGCTTGGAGGGGAGTTCTCCAGATACGCAGTATTTT.

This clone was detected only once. In DNA form, the CDR3 reads TGTGCCAGCAGCTCCCGGAGTGTGGGCGAGCAGTACTTC. It specifies CASSSRSVGEQYF. The chain links TRBV5-4 to TRBJ2-7, with D unclear. The CDR3 is 13 amino acids. V was trimmed by 3 bases and J by 6 bases, leaving 13 bases between them. Germline V gives CDR1 SGHNT, CDR2 YYREEE (reference sequence).

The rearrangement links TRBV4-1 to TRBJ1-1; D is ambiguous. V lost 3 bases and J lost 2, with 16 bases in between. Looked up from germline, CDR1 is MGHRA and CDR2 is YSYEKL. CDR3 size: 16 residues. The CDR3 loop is CASSHPARGLNTEAFF. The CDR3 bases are TGCGCCAGCAGCCACCCCGCCCGGGGATTAAACACTGAAGCTTTCTTT.

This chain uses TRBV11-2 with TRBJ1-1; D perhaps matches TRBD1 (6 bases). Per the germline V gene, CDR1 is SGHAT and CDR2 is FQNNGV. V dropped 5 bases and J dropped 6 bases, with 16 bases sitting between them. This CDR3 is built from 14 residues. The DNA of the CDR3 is TGTGCCAGCAGCGCCACCAGGGGAAGGGCTGAAGCTTTCTTT. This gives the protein CASSATRGRAEAFF.

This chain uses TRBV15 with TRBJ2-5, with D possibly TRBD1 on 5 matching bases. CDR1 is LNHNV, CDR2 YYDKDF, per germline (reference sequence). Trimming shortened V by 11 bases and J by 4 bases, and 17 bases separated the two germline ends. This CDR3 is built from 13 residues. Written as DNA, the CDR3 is TGTGCCGTCAGGGATCAAGGGCTAGAGACCCAGTACTTC. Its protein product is CAVRDQGLETQYF.

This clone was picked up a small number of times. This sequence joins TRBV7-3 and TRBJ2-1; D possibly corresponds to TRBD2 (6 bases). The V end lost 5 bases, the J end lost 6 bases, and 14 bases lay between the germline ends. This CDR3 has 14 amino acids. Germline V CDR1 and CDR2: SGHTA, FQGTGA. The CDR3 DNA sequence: TGTGCCAGCAGCCCGACCGGGACTTCCAATGAGCAGTTCTTC. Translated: CASSPTGTSNEQFF.

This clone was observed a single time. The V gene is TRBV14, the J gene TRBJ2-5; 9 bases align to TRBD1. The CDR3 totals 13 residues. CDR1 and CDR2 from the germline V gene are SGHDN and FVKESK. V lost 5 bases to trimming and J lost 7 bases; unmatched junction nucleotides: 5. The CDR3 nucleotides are TGTGCCAGCAGCTGGACAGGGGACGGGACCCAGTACTTC. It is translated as CASSWTGDGTQYF.

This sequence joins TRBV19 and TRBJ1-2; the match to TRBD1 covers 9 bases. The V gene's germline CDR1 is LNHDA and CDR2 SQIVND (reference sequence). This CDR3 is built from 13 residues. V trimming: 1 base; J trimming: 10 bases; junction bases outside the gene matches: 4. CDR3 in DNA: TGTGCCAGTAGTATAGTTGGGACAGGGTTCTACACCTTC. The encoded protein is CASSIVGTGFYTF.

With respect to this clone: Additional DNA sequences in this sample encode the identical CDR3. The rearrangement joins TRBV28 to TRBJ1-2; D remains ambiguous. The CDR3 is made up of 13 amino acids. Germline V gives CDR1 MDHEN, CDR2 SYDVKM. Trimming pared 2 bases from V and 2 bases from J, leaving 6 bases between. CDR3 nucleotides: TGTGCCAGCAGTTTAGGACGGAACTATGGCTACACCTTC. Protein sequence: CASSLGRNYGYTF.

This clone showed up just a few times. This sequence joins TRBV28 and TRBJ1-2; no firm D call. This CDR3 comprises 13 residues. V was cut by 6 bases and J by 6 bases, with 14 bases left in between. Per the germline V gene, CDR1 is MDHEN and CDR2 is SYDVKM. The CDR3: CASRNLGRDGYTF. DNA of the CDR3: TGTGCCAGCAGAAACCTAGGACGGGATGGCTACACCTTC.

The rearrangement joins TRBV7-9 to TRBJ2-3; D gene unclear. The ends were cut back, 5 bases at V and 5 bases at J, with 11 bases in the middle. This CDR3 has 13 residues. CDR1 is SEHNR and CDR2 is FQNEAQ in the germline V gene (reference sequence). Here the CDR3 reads CASSHYERDTQYF. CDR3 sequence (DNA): TGTGCCAGCAGCCATTATGAGCGAGATACGCAGTATTTT.

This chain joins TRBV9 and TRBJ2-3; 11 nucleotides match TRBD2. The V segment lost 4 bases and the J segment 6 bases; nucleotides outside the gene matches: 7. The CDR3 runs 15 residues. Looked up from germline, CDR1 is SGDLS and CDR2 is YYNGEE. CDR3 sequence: CASSLLAGVSDTQYF. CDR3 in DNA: TGTGCCAGCAGCTTACTAGCGGGAGTGAGTGATACGCAGTATTTT.

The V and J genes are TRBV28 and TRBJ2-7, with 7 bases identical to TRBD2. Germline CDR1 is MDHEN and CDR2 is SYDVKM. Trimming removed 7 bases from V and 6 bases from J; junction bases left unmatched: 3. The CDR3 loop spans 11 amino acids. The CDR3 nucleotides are TGTGCCAGCACCCGGGAGGCCGAGCAGTACTTC. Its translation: CASTREAEQYF.

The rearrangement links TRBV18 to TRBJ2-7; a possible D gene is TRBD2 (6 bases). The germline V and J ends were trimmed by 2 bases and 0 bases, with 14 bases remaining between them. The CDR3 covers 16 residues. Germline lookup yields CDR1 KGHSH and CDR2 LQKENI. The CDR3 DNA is TGTGCCAGCTCACCAGGTTTGGGGGAGGTCTCCTACGAGCAGTACTTC. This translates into CASSPGLGEVSYEQYF.

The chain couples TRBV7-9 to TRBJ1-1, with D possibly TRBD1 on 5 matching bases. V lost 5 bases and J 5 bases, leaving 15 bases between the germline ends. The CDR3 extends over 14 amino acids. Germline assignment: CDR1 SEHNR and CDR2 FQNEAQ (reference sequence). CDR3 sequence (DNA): TGTGCCAGCAGCCAACGGGTTGGGGGTACTGAAGCTTTCTTT. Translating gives CASSQRVGGTEAFF.

CDR3 nucleotide sequence: TGTGCCAGCAGTTTAATGAGGGGCTACGAGCAGTACTTC. Its protein is CASSLMRGYEQYF. This chain connects TRBV28 to TRBJ2-7; D might be TRBD1 or TRBD2, each matching 5 bases. The CDR3 has 13 amino acids. From germline, CDR1 is MDHEN and CDR2 SYDVKM. Between the trimmed V and J ends, which lost 2 bases and 3 bases, there was a span of 8 bases. The full variable domain, in which reference TRBV28 and TRBJ2-7 provide the parts outside the CDR3, is DVKVTQSSRYLVKRTGEKVFLECVQDMDHENMFWYRQDPGLGLRLIYFSYDVKMKEKGDIPEGYSVSREKKERFSLILESASTNQTSMYLCASSLMRGYEQYFGPGTRLTVT.

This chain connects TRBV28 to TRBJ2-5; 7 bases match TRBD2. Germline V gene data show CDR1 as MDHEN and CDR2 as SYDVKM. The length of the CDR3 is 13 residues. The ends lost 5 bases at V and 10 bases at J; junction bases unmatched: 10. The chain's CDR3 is CASSRAGIGHQYF. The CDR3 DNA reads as TGTGCCAGCAGTAGAGCGGGGATCGGGCACCAGTACTTC. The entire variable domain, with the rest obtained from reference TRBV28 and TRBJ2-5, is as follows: DVKVTQSSRYLVKRTGEKVFLECVQDMDHENMFWYRQDPGLGLRLIYFSYDVKMKEKGDIPEGYSVSREKKERFSLILESASTNQTSMYLCASSRAGIGHQYFGPGTRLLVL.

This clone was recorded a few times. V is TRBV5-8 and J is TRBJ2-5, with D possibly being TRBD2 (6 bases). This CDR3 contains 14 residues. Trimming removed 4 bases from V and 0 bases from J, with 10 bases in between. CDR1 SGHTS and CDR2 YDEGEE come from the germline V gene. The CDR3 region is CASSKRTNQETQYF. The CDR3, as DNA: TGTGCCAGCAGCAAACGGACTAACCAAGAGACCCAGTACTTC.

The CDR3 is CASSVRDDNEQFF. CDR3 DNA: TGTGCCAGCAGCGTTCGGGACGATAATGAGCAGTTCTTC. This chain joins TRBV9 and TRBJ2-1; D tentatively reads TRBD1 or TRBD2 (5 bases each). The CDR3 loop spans 13 amino acids. V lost 2 bases and J 7 bases, leaving 10 bases between the germline ends. Germline loops: CDR1 SGDLS, CDR2 YYNGEE.

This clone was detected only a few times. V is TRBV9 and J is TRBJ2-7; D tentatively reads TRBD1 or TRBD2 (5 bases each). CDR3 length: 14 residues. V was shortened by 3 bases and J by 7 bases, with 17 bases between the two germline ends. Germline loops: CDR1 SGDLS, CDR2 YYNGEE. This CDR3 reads CASSARTGWGEQYF. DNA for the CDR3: TGTGCCAGCAGCGCCCGGACCGGTTGGGGGGAGCAGTACTTC. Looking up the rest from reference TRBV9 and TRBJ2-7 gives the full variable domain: DSGVTQTPKHLITATGQRVTLRCSPRSGDLSVYWYQQSLDQGLQFLIQYYNGEERAKGNILERFSAQQFPDLHSELNLSSLELGDSALYFCASSARTGWGEQYFGPGTRLTVT.